Below are 29 T cell receptor beta chains sequenced from a single sample in a study of control samples from healthy donors and cancer patients (dated by TCRdb to 2018 to 2021). The method was the immunoSEQ multiplex PCR assay. TCRdb retrieved this table from immuneACCESS and kept in-frame rearrangements only. Not all clones are present; in checked studies, unresolved V genes account for under half, and no reason is known for the remainder. In this sample the table shows 200,000 or so clones, 91% of which occur a single time. About 2% of the sample is held by the ten biggest clonotypes. Sequencing was done on a sample of blood. The receptor set was obtained from a man in his thirties or forties in good health.

V usage is TRBV7-9 and J usage is TRBJ1-1; 10 bases are shared with TRBD1. This CDR3 has 16 residues. In germline, CDR1 is SEHNR, CDR2 FQNEAQ (reference sequence). The junction had 4 bases not matched to a gene; V was cut back by 3 bases and J by 0 bases. DNA for the CDR3: TGTGCCAGCAGCTTCGGGACAGGGGCATTGAACACTGAAGCTTTCTTT. This codes for CASSFGTGALNTEAFF. The whole variable domain, remainder taken from reference TRBV7-9 and TRBJ1-1, is DTGVSQNPRHKITKRGQNVTFRCDPISEHNRLYWYRQTLGQGPEFLTYFQNEAQLEKSRLLSDRFSAERPKGSFSTLEIQRTEQGDSAMYLCASSFGTGALNTEAFFGQGTRLTVV.

This rearrangement joins TRBV18 to TRBJ2-3; D ambiguous. V was pared by 6 bases and J by 2 bases, with 15 bases between. Germline-derived CDR1 and CDR2 are KGHSH and LQKENI. The CDR3 is 15 amino acids. CDR3 coding DNA: TGTGCCAGCTCCCGTCGGCAGGCGAACACAGATACGCAGTATTTT. Amino acids: CASSRRQANTDTQYF.

This rearrangement joins TRBV6-5 to TRBJ2-3; 12 bases line up with TRBD2. V gave up 6 bases and J gave up 5 bases; unmatched junction bases: 6. This CDR3 is built from 15 residues. Germline V CDR1 and CDR2: MNHEY, SVGAGI. The DNA for the CDR3 is TGTGCCAGCAGGTCTAGCGGGGGGGCCCGAGATACGCAGTATTTT. It codes for CASRSSGGARDTQYF.

V is TRBV9 and J is TRBJ1-5; D gene ambiguous. Germline V gene lookup returns CDR1 SGDLS and CDR2 YYNGEE. The CDR3 extends over 13 amino acids. The V end was cut by 0 bases, the J end by 8 bases, with 9 bases between. The CDR3 DNA sequence: TGTGCCAGCAGCGTAGGGCCCAGCGAGCCCCAGCATTTT. It encodes CASSVGPSEPQHF.

V usage is TRBV19 and J usage is TRBJ2-7; 8 bases agree with TRBD2. CDR3 length: 18 residues. V shed 2 bases, J shed 2 bases, and the junction held 14 bases outside the gene matches. CDR1 LNHDA and CDR2 SQIVND come from the germline V gene (reference sequence). The CDR3 nucleotides are TGTGCCAGTAGTATATTCTCCCCTCGGAACGGGGGGGCCTACGAGCAGTACTTC. Translation: CASSIFSPRNGGAYEQYF. The whole variable domain, remainder taken from reference TRBV19 and TRBJ2-7, is DGGITQSPKYLFRKEGQNVTLSCEQNLNHDAMYWYRQDPGQGLRLIYYSQIVNDFQKGDIAEGYSVSREKKESFPLTVTSAQKNPTAFYLCASSIFSPRNGGAYEQYFGPGTRLTVT.

V usage is TRBV7-8 and J usage is TRBJ1-1, with unresolved D. Between the trimmed V and J ends, which lost 5 bases and 8 bases, there was a span of 12 bases. This CDR3 has 12 residues. Germline CDR1 and CDR2: SGHVS and FQNEAQ. Here the CDR3 reads CASSPRVHEAFF. CDR3 coding DNA: TGTGCCAGCAGCCCTCGGGTGCACGAAGCTTTCTTT.

In its sample, this clone was seen once. The chain is built from TRBV12-3 or TRBV12-4 and TRBJ2-1; 9 positions match TRBD2. The CDR3 has 13 amino acids. Trimming removed 8 bases from V and 2 bases from J; junction bases left unmatched: 1. The CDR3, as DNA: TGTGCCAGCGCGGGAGGGCCCTACAATGAGCAGTTCTTC. This codes for CASAGGPYNEQFF.

This clone appeared once. V is TRBV6-5 and J is TRBJ1-2; the D gene is possibly TRBD1 (6 bases). The CDR3 has 13 amino acids. The V end was cut by 6 bases, the J end by 4 bases, with 12 bases between. Germline CDR1 and CDR2: MNHEY and SVGAGI. In DNA, the CDR3 is TGTGCCAGCAGGGGGGGCAATATCTATGGCTACACCTTC. Its protein product is CASRGGNIYGYTF.

The genes are TRBV30 and TRBJ2-1, with D possibly TRBD2 on 6 matching bases. Looked up from germline, CDR1 is GTSNPN and CDR2 is SVGIG (reference sequence). The CDR3 has 16 residues. Trimming cost V 4 bases and J 2 bases, with 18 bases left between them. The CDR3 DNA follows: TGTGCCTGGAACCACGGTGGAGGGGCCGCCTACAATGAGCAGTTCTTC. Its translation: CAWNHGGGAAYNEQFF.

The genes are TRBV5-1 and TRBJ2-1, with 8 bases identical to TRBD2. This CDR3 comprises 16 residues. The V segment lost 3 bases and the J segment 3 bases; nucleotides outside the gene matches: 8. Germline CDR1 SGHRS, CDR2 YFSETQ. The CDR3 nucleotides are TGCGCCAGCAGCTACTCTTTCGGGGGGGACTACAATGAGCAGTTCTTC. Residues: CASSYSFGGDYNEQFF.

This chain joins TRBV6-1 and TRBJ2-7; TRBD2 agrees at 8 bases. Germline CDR1 is MNHNS and CDR2 is SASEGT. Unmatched junction bases numbered 11, after V lost 3 bases and J lost 7 bases. The CDR3 has 15 amino acids. CDR3 region: CASSDIYGGAPEQYF. The CDR3 DNA is TGTGCCAGCAGTGATATATACGGGGGGGCCCCTGAGCAGTACTTC.

The chain has TRBV7-7 and TRBJ1-5, with 7 bases matching TRBD1. The germline gives CDR1 SSHAT, CDR2 FNYEAQ (reference sequence). The V segment lost 3 bases and the J segment 8 bases; nucleotides outside the gene matches: 10. This CDR3 comprises 15 residues. The CDR3 DNA reads TGTGCCAGCAGCTTTACGCACAGGGGATTGGAGCCCCAGCATTTT. Residues: CASSFTHRGLEPQHF.

The rearrangement joins TRBV6-1 to TRBJ1-6; D unresolved. CDR1 and CDR2 (germline): MNHNS, SASEGT. The CDR3 runs to 16 residues. V dropped 3 bases and J dropped 1 base, with 10 bases sitting between them. CDR3 DNA sequence: TGTGCCAGCAGTGACAACTCGGGGTCCTATAATTCACCCCTCCACTTT. Its translation is CASSDNSGSYNSPLHF.

J is TRBJ2-2 and V is TRBV2; 7 nucleotides align to TRBD1. The CDR3 spans 14 residues. Looked up from germline, CDR1 is SNHLY and CDR2 is FYNNEI. The V segment lost 6 bases and the J segment 5 bases; nucleotides outside the gene matches: 6. Here the CDR3 DNA reads TGTGCCAGCAGATTAGACAGGGTTACCGGGGAGCTGTTTTTT. Translating it yields CASRLDRVTGELFF.

The chain is built from TRBV6-2 or TRBV6-3 and TRBJ2-7; 12 bases line up with TRBD2. Germline-derived CDR1 and CDR2 are MNHEY and SVGEGT. The V and J ends lost 6 bases and 2 bases, in that order; junction bases with no gene match: 2. The CDR3 extends over 14 amino acids. For the CDR3, the DNA is TGTGCCAGCAGCCTAGCGGGGGGGGCCTACGAGCAGTACTTC. Translated: CASSLAGGAYEQYF.

In nucleotides, the CDR3 is TGCGCCAGCAGTTACGACCCCCTCCACTTT. Its translation: CASSYDPLHF. The chain has TRBV4-1 and TRBJ1-6, with D hard to call. Trimming pared 6 bases from V and 13 bases from J, leaving 7 bases between. The CDR3 sequence is 10 residues long. Per germline, CDR1 MGHRA and CDR2 YSYEKL.

J is TRBJ1-2 and V is TRBV7-9; D not resolved. V was cut by 3 bases and J by 5 bases, with 13 bases left in between. The CDR3 runs 14 residues. Germline CDR1 reads SEHNR; CDR2 reads FQNEAQ (reference sequence). CDR3 nucleotides: TGTGCCAGCAGCTTCCCAGACCGTTCGTATGGCTACACCTTC. Protein sequence: CASSFPDRSYGYTF.

The chain is built from TRBV6-5 and TRBJ1-6; TRBD1 matches 11 bases. The V gene's germline CDR1 is MNHEY and CDR2 SVGAGI. V lost 4 bases and J lost 13; bases outside the gene matches: 6. The CDR3 covers 14 residues. The CDR3 bases are TGTGCCAGCAGTTTGGGGACAGGGGGTTGGCCCCTCCACTTT. As protein: CASSLGTGGWPLHF.

The chain carries TRBV7-2 and TRBJ2-1; 7 nucleotides line up with TRBD2. J was trimmed by 6 bases and V by 1 base; bases with no gene match: 3. The CDR3 covers 14 residues. Per germline, CDR1 SGHTA and CDR2 FQGNSA. The DNA for the CDR3 is TGTGCCAGCAGCTTAGGGCGGGGGTTCAATGAGCAGTTCTTC. This sequence encodes CASSLGRGFNEQFF.

V is TRBV11-2 and J is TRBJ2-3; 7 bases line up with TRBD1. The CDR3 sequence is 16 residues long. Germline loops: CDR1 SGHAT, CDR2 FQNNGV. Unmatched junction bases numbered 12, after V lost 4 bases and J lost 5 bases. This chain's CDR3 is CASSYEVGGAGDTQYF. Written as DNA, the CDR3 is TGTGCCAGCAGCTACGAGGTAGGGGGCGCCGGAGATACGCAGTATTTT.

The genes are TRBV25-1 and TRBJ1-6; 7 positions agree with TRBD1. The CDR3 contains 15 residues. Germline V lookup: CDR1 MGHDK, CDR2 SYGVNS. With 6 bases clipped from V and 5 bases from J, the junction kept 7 bases outside the gene matches. CDR3 region: CASRTAGTDNSPLHF. The CDR3 coding sequence is TGTGCCAGCAGAACCGCCGGGACAGATAATTCACCCCTCCACTTT.

The chain uses TRBV11-2 and TRBJ2-1; D is unresolved. Per germline, CDR1 SGHAT and CDR2 FQNNGV. The CDR3 covers 12 residues. Trimming took off 5 bases at V and 9 bases at J, with 11 bases between the two ends. The DNA for the CDR3 is TGTGCCAGCAGCCCGGGCGATCCTGAGCAGTTCTTC. It codes for CASSPGDPEQFF. Full variable domain (missing parts from reference TRBV11-2 and TRBJ2-1): EAGVAQSPRYKIIEKRQSVAFWCNPISGHATLYWYQQILGQGPKLLIQFQNNGVVDDSQLPKDRFSAERLKGVDSTLKIQPAKLEDSAVYLCASSPGDPEQFFGPGTRLTVL.

This clone is a singleton in its sample. The gene calls are TRBV2 and TRBJ2-5; TRBD1 matches at 7 bases. CDR3 length equals 12 residues. Unmatched junction bases numbered 3, after V lost 6 bases and J lost 5 bases. The germline V gene encodes CDR1 SNHLY and CDR2 FYNNEI. The CDR3, as DNA: TGTGCCAGCAGGGGACAGTCGGAGACCCAGTACTTC. Its protein product is CASRGQSETQYF.

J is TRBJ1-3 and V is TRBV30, with 7 bases that match TRBD1. The CDR3 runs to 15 residues. The V gene end was trimmed by 2 bases and the J gene end by 1 base; junction bases not matched to a gene: 5. Germline CDR1 and CDR2: GTSNPN and SVGIG (reference sequence). The chain's CDR3 is CAWSWDSVSGNTIYF. DNA of the CDR3: TGTGCCTGGAGTTGGGACAGTGTTTCTGGAAACACCATATATTTT.

This chain links TRBV19 with TRBJ1-3; weak D call: TRBD1 (6 bases). From germline, CDR1 is LNHDA and CDR2 SQIVND (reference sequence). This CDR3 is built from 15 residues. Deletions cut 6 bases from V and 0 bases from J, with 12 bases between. The CDR3: CASSRDRTSGNTIYF. The CDR3, as DNA: TGTGCCAGTAGCCGAGACAGGACCTCTGGAAACACCATATATTTT. Variable domain in full (rest from reference TRBV19 and TRBJ1-3): DGGITQSPKYLFRKEGQNVTLSCEQNLNHDAMYWYRQDPGQGLRLIYYSQIVNDFQKGDIAEGYSVSREKKESFPLTVTSAQKNPTAFYLCASSRDRTSGNTIYFGEGSWLTVV.

The chain carries TRBV7-3 and TRBJ2-2; D gene uncertain. This CDR3 is built from 13 residues. V lost 2 bases and J 8 bases, leaving 9 bases between the germline ends. Germline lookup yields CDR1 SGHTA and CDR2 FQGTGA. CDR3 sequence: CASSLFKLGELFF. The DNA of the CDR3 is TGTGCCAGCAGCTTATTTAAGTTGGGGGAGCTGTTTTTT.

CDR3 bases: TGCGCCAGCAGTGACAGGGATCAGCCCCAGCATTTT. It translates to CASSDRDQPQHF. This chain connects TRBV10-1 to TRBJ1-5, with D tentatively TRBD1 (5 bases). V lost 3 bases to trimming and J lost 5 bases, with 5 bases between them. Germline V gene data show CDR1 as WNHNN and CDR2 as SYGVQD (reference sequence). The CDR3 extends over 12 amino acids.

The chain carries TRBV6-1 and TRBJ2-1, with D maybe TRBD1 (5 bases). From germline, CDR1 is MNHNS and CDR2 SASEGT. Trimming left V 0 bases short and J 0 bases short, with 12 bases between. The CDR3 runs 17 residues. The CDR3 loop reads CASSEAFYRPSYNEQFF. The DNA of the CDR3 is TGTGCCAGCAGTGAAGCGTTTTACAGGCCCTCCTACAATGAGCAGTTCTTC.

The genes are TRBV7-9 and TRBJ2-3, with D perhaps given as TRBD1 or TRBD2 (6 bases each). CDR3 length: 16 residues. Germline lookup yields CDR1 SEHNR and CDR2 FQNEAQ (reference sequence). Deletions cut 1 base from V and 0 bases from J, with 11 bases between. This CDR3 is CASSLVGGLSTDTQYF. The CDR3 DNA follows: TGTGCCAGCAGCTTAGTAGGGGGACTCAGCACAGATACGCAGTATTTT. The full variable domain, rest sourced from reference TRBV7-9 and TRBJ2-3, is DTGVSQNPRHKITKRGQNVTFRCDPISEHNRLYWYRQTLGQGPEFLTYFQNEAQLEKSRLLSDRFSAERPKGSFSTLEIQRTEQGDSAMYLCASSLVGGLSTDTQYFGPGTRLTVL.